One and the same sample provided the 26 T cell receptor beta chains below, sequenced in a study of T cell changes during pregnancy in multiple sclerosis (dated by TCRdb to the late 2010s). Library preparation was by the immunoSEQ multiplex PCR assay. As stored in TCRdb, this immuneACCESS dataset retains in-frame rearrangements with V and J assigned. A fraction of the clones does not appear; measured against another copy, unresolved V genes explain less than half of the discrepancy, and the remainder lacks a known reason. The sample table records 73,000 or so clones; less than 95% of these occur just once. The top ten clones comprise roughly 0.8% of the sample. The specimen was peripheral blood, collected in the second trimester of pregnancy. These receptor sequences come from a female donor with multiple sclerosis, enrolled in a pregnancy study.

The gene calls are TRBV7-6 and TRBJ1-6, with a tentative D call TRBD1 (5 bases). Germline V gene data show CDR1 as SGHVS and CDR2 as FNYEAQ. Between the trimmed V and J ends, which lost 2 bases and 8 bases, there was a span of 13 bases. This CDR3 has 15 amino acids. The CDR3 region has the DNA TGTGCCAGCAGCTTACAGGGCAGGGCGGATTCACCCCTCCACTTT. Residues: CASSLQGRADSPLHF.

This chain links TRBV5-1 with TRBJ1-1; 9 bases match TRBD1. V lost 5 bases, J lost 3 bases, and 2 bases stayed unmatched. The CDR3 contains 13 residues. Germline V gives CDR1 SGHRS, CDR2 YFSETQ. CDR3 sequence (DNA): TGCGCCAGCAGTCGACAGGGGGACACTGAAGCTTTCTTT. Its protein is CASSRQGDTEAFF.

This chain uses TRBV15 with TRBJ1-6; D is ambiguous. Deletions cut 1 base from V and 7 bases from J, with 17 bases between. Looked up from germline, CDR1 is LNHNV and CDR2 is YYDKDF (reference sequence). The CDR3 is 17 amino acids. CDR3 sequence (DNA): TGTGCCACCAGCAGAGTGACCCCCGGGGTGGGCAATTCACCCCTCCACTTT. The encoded protein is CATSRVTPGVGNSPLHF. The full variable domain, completed using reference TRBV15 and TRBJ1-6, is DAMVIQNPRYQVTQFGKPVTLSCSQTLNHNVMYWYQQKSSQAPKLLFHYYDKDFNNEADTPDNFQSRRPNTSFCFLDIRSPGLGDTAMYLCATSRVTPGVGNSPLHFGNGTRLTVT.

The V gene is TRBV7-3, the J gene TRBJ2-6; TRBD1 might be the D (6 bases). CDR1 and CDR2 (germline): SGHTA, FQGTGA. The CDR3 contains 15 residues. V shed 5 bases and J shed 4 bases, with 12 bases lying between them. The CDR3 reads CASSKQGPGANVLTF. For the CDR3, the DNA is TGTGCCAGCAGCAAACAGGGTCCCGGGGCCAACGTCCTGACTTTC. Filled out from reference TRBV7-3 and TRBJ2-6, the complete variable domain reads GAGVSQTPSNKVTEKGKYVELRCDPISGHTALYWYRQSLGQGPEFLIYFQGTGAADDSGLPNDRFFAVRPEGSVSTLKIQRTERGDSAVYLCASSKQGPGANVLTFGAGSRLTVL.

V gene TRBV6-4 combines with J gene TRBJ1-2; D unclear. This CDR3 comprises 14 residues. V was clipped by 2 bases and J by 8 bases, with 15 bases between them. The germline CDR1 and CDR2 sequences are MRHNA and SNTAGT. CDR3 DNA: TGTGCCAGCAGTGACGTGGCGCGTGAGGGAGGCTACACCTTC. As protein: CASSDVAREGGYTF.

This sequence joins TRBV7-9 and TRBJ2-7; a weak D match, TRBD2 (7 bases). The germline V and J ends were trimmed by 5 bases and 7 bases, with 21 bases remaining between them. CDR1 and CDR2 (germline): SEHNR, FQNEAQ (reference sequence). This CDR3 is built from 15 residues. The CDR3: CASSPPQGGGLEQYF. In DNA, the CDR3 is TGTGCCAGCAGCCCCCCCCAGGGAGGGGGTTTGGAGCAGTACTTC.

V and J are TRBV6-5 and TRBJ2-7; D is possibly TRBD1 (6 bases). V lost 0 bases and J 3 bases, leaving 12 bases between the germline ends. CDR3 size: 15 residues. Germline CDR1 reads MNHEY; CDR2 reads SVGAGI. The CDR3 bases are TGTGCCAGCAGTTACTCGATGGGACAAAACTACGAGCAGTACTTC. This codes for CASSYSMGQNYEQYF.

This chain uses TRBV7-3 with TRBJ2-1; TRBD1 matches 7 bases. The CDR3 is 14 amino acids. Unmatched junction bases numbered 13, after V lost 8 bases and J lost 9 bases. Germline V CDR1 and CDR2: SGHTA, FQGTGA. The CDR3 region is CASGKGRTGGEQFF. The CDR3, as DNA: TGTGCCAGCGGGAAAGGGCGGACAGGCGGTGAGCAGTTCTTC.

The gene calls are TRBV9 and TRBJ2-1, with D maybe TRBD2 (6 bases). V lost 0 bases to trimming and J lost 2 bases, with 15 bases between them. This CDR3 contains 17 residues. Looked up from germline, CDR1 is SGDLS and CDR2 is YYNGEE. The CDR3 region is CASSVGSAGGAYNEQFF. CDR3 nucleotide sequence: TGTGCCAGCAGCGTAGGGTCGGCGGGCGGGGCCTACAATGAGCAGTTCTTC.

This chain links TRBV27 with TRBJ1-6; 7 bases are a match to TRBD1. This CDR3 has 18 residues. Unmatched junction bases numbered 11, after V lost 4 bases and J lost 2 bases. CDR1 MNHEY and CDR2 SMNVEV come from the germline V gene (reference sequence). CDR3 sequence: CASSSTYLQGTYNSPLHF. The CDR3 DNA is TGTGCCAGCAGTTCTACCTATTTACAGGGGACCTATAATTCACCCCTCCACTTT.

This sequence joins TRBV29-1 and TRBJ1-2; D not certain. The CDR3 has 16 amino acids. Between the trimmed V and J ends, which lost 0 bases and 5 bases, there was a span of 19 bases. Germline-derived CDR1 and CDR2 are SQVTM and ANQGSEA. For the CDR3, the DNA is TGCAGCGTTGAAGATGTAACACCTCTAACGACTTATGGCTACACCTTC. Residues: CSVEDVTPLTTYGYTF.

CDR3: CASSTRLAGGRRGELFF. DNA of the CDR3: TGCGCCAGCAGCACCCGACTAGCGGGGGGCCGGAGGGGGGAGCTGTTTTTT. The genes are TRBV5-1 and TRBJ2-2; TRBD2 matches at 13 bases. Germline V CDR1 and CDR2: SGHRS, YFSETQ. V lost 4 bases, J lost 8 bases, and 11 bases stayed unmatched. This CDR3 is built from 17 residues.

The chain recombines TRBV7-6 with TRBJ1-2, with TRBD1 matching 9 bases. The CDR3 is 16 amino acids. After removal of 0 bases from V and 6 bases from J, the junction contained 8 bases not matched to a gene. Germline assignment: CDR1 SGHVS and CDR2 FNYEAQ. CDR3: CASSLAPRTGVHGYTF. DNA of the CDR3: TGTGCCAGCAGCTTAGCGCCAAGGACAGGGGTTCATGGCTACACCTTC.

The V gene is TRBV5-4, the J gene TRBJ2-4; 8 positions match TRBD2. The CDR3 is 15 amino acids. Germline values: CDR1 SGHNT, CDR2 YYREEE (reference sequence). V shed 5 bases and J 2 bases; nucleotides not matched to a gene: 6. CDR3 in amino acids: CASSLRTSSKNIQYF. CDR3 sequence (DNA): TGTGCCAGCAGTCTCCGGACTAGCTCCAAAAACATTCAGTACTTC.

J is TRBJ2-3 and V is TRBV19; D unresolved. Germline V lookup: CDR1 LNHDA, CDR2 SQIVND (reference sequence). This CDR3 region has 12 residues. V dropped 8 bases and J dropped 0 bases, with 6 bases sitting between them. CDR3 sequence: CASRSSTDTQYF. DNA for the CDR3: TGTGCCAGTCGCAGTAGCACAGATACGCAGTATTTT.

In its sample, this clone was seen many times. The same CDR3 is also encoded by other DNA sequences in this sample. This chain uses TRBV6-4 with TRBJ2-2, with D perhaps matching TRBD2 (5 bases). CDR3 length equals 14 residues. Looked up from germline, CDR1 is MRHNA and CDR2 is SNTAGT. Trimming left V 0 bases short and J 3 bases short, with 5 bases between. The CDR3 is CASSDSRDTGELFF. In DNA form, the CDR3 reads TGTGCCAGCAGTGACTCGAGGGACACCGGGGAGCTGTTTTTT.

The chain employs TRBV5-6 and TRBJ1-2; 10 nucleotides agree with TRBD1. V dropped 5 bases and J dropped 4; count of bases not matched to a gene: 5. CDR1 and CDR2 (germline): SGHDT, YYEEEE. This CDR3 spans 14 amino acids. The CDR3 DNA reads TGTGCCAGCAGACGGACAGGGGGAGGCTATGGCTACACCTTC. This sequence encodes CASRRTGGGYGYTF.

The chain links TRBV5-1 to TRBJ2-2; D is unclear. Trimming took 2 bases from V and 4 from J, leaving 18 bases between them. CDR1 and CDR2 (germline): SGHRS, YFSETQ. The CDR3 totals 17 residues. The CDR3 spells CASSFFTGTALTGELFF. CDR3 in DNA: TGCGCCAGCAGCTTTTTCACCGGAACAGCCCTCACCGGGGAGCTGTTTTTT.

This chain connects TRBV5-1 to TRBJ1-6, with 9 bases that match TRBD1. J was trimmed by 10 bases and V by 6 bases; bases with no gene match: 11. The germline V gene encodes CDR1 SGHRS and CDR2 YFSETQ. The CDR3 sequence is 15 residues long. CDR3 residues: CASMDPGQGESPLHF. The CDR3 DNA reads TGCGCCAGCATGGATCCGGGACAGGGAGAGTCACCCCTCCACTTT. Full variable domain (rest looked up from reference TRBV5-1 and TRBJ1-6): KAGVTQTPRYLIKTRGQQVTLSCSPISGHRSVSWYQQTPGQGLQFLFEYFSETQRNKGNFPGRFSGRQFSNSRSEMNVSTLELGDSALYLCASMDPGQGESPLHFGNGTRLTVT.

The rearrangement joins TRBV6-4 to TRBJ1-2; the D is unclear. CDR1 and CDR2 (germline): MRHNA, SNTAGT. Trimming pared 0 bases from V and 7 bases from J, leaving 15 bases between. The CDR3 sequence is 15 residues long. This chain's CDR3 is CASSDSSMLPGGYTF. The CDR3 DNA reads TGTGCCAGCAGTGACTCGAGTATGTTACCGGGTGGCTACACCTTC.

The chain links TRBV2 to TRBJ1-4; D is possibly TRBD1 (5 bases). Germline CDR1 is SNHLY and CDR2 is FYNNEI. The CDR3 consists of 14 residues. The V gene lost 0 bases and the J gene lost 9 bases, with 11 bases spanning the gap. The CDR3 bases are TGTGCCAGCAGTGAAGCGCTGGGGGGGAAAAAACTGTTTTTT. It encodes CASSEALGGKKLFF.

The V call is TRBV18, the J call TRBJ1-1; D gene ambiguous. Germline assignment: CDR1 KGHSH and CDR2 LQKENI. V lost 3 bases and J lost 4, with 6 bases in between. This CDR3 has 12 residues. CDR3 nucleotides: TGTGCCAGCTCACCCCTTCCCACTGAAGCTTTCTTT. Its protein is CASSPLPTEAFF.

The chain is built from TRBV4-3 and TRBJ1-1; maybe TRBD1 (6 bases). Germline CDR1 LGHNA, CDR2 YSLEER. V gave up 2 bases and J gave up 8 bases, with 12 bases separating them. The CDR3 covers 13 residues. The CDR3 DNA sequence: TGCGCCAGCAGCCAACATACAGGGTTGGAAGCTTTCTTT. This gives the protein CASSQHTGLEAFF.

The V gene is TRBV25-1, the J gene TRBJ1-2, with D unresolved. CDR1 is MGHDK and CDR2 is SYGVNS in the germline V gene. CDR3 size: 13 residues. Between the trimmed V and J ends, which lost 3 bases and 0 bases, there was a span of 5 bases. The CDR3 reads CASSERTNYGYTF. The CDR3, as DNA: TGTGCCAGCAGTGAGCGAACTAACTATGGCTACACCTTC.

V is TRBV20-1 and J is TRBJ1-2, with D possibly matching TRBD1 (6 bases). V lost 3 bases to trimming and J lost 8 bases, with 10 bases between them. Germline V gene sequence: CDR1 DFQATT, CDR2 SNEGSKA (reference sequence). The CDR3 contains 11 residues. In nucleotides, the CDR3 is TGCAGTGCTAGGTCGGGACAAGGCTACACCTTC. It encodes CSARSGQGYTF.

The V gene is TRBV14, the J gene TRBJ1-2; 8 bases agree with TRBD1. The CDR3 extends over 15 amino acids. Per the germline V gene, CDR1 is SGHDN and CDR2 is FVKESK. After removal of 0 bases from V and 6 bases from J, the junction contained 6 bases not matched to a gene. As DNA, the CDR3 is TGTGCCAGCAGCCAAGAGCGGACAGGGTTCAATGGCTACACCTTC. The encoded protein is CASSQERTGFNGYTF.